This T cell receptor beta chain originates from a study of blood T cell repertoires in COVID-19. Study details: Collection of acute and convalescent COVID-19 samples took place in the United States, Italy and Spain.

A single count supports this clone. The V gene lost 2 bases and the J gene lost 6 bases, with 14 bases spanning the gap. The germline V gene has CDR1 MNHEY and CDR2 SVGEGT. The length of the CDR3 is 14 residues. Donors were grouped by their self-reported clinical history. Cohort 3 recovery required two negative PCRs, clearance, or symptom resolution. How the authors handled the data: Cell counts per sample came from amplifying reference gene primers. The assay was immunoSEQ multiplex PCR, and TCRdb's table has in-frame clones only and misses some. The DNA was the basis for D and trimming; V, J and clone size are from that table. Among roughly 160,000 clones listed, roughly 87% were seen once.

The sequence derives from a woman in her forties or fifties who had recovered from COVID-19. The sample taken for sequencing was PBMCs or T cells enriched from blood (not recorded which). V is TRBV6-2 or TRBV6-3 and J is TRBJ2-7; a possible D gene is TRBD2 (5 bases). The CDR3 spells CASSYGLASSEQYF. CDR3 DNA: TGTGCCAGCAGTTACGGTCTAGCTTCAAGCGAGCAGTACTTC.